This T cell receptor (beta chain) originates from a study of prognosis after radiotherapy for stage I lung cancer. Findings of the study overall: In patients who developed distant metastases, Shannon entropy measured after stereotactic body radiation therapy was lower, and baseline Shannon entropy was not associated with metastases. In patients receiving stereotactic body radiation therapy, unique TCR clone counts fell afterward, median approximately 9,100 versus 7,200.

Multiplex PCR, run in two rounds, amplified TCR beta CDR3 from genomic DNA. Individual primers that were specific to each TRBV and TRBJ gene served in first-round PCR. TCRdb reprocessed the multiplex PCR reads with MiXCR, giving one entry per CDR3 protein. This table has fewer than 25,000 distinct CDR3 sequences, roughly 40% appearing once. This clonotype was observed at least ten times. The antigen is not known. This CDR3 contains 13 residues. The germline CDR1 and CDR2 sequences are SGHTA and FQGNSA. The V and J ends lost 5 bases and 5 bases respectively, with 13 bases between them. The chain carries TRBV7-2 and TRBJ2-7, with D possibly matching TRBD1 (5 bases). The receptor's source is a donor over 45 with non-small cell lung cancer. Sequenced here: PBMCs, sampled before or after stereotactic body radiation therapy (not recorded which). Here the CDR3 DNA reads TGTGCCAGCAGCCGACGGCAGGGCGACGAGCAGTACTTC. This sequence encodes CASSRRQGDEQYF.